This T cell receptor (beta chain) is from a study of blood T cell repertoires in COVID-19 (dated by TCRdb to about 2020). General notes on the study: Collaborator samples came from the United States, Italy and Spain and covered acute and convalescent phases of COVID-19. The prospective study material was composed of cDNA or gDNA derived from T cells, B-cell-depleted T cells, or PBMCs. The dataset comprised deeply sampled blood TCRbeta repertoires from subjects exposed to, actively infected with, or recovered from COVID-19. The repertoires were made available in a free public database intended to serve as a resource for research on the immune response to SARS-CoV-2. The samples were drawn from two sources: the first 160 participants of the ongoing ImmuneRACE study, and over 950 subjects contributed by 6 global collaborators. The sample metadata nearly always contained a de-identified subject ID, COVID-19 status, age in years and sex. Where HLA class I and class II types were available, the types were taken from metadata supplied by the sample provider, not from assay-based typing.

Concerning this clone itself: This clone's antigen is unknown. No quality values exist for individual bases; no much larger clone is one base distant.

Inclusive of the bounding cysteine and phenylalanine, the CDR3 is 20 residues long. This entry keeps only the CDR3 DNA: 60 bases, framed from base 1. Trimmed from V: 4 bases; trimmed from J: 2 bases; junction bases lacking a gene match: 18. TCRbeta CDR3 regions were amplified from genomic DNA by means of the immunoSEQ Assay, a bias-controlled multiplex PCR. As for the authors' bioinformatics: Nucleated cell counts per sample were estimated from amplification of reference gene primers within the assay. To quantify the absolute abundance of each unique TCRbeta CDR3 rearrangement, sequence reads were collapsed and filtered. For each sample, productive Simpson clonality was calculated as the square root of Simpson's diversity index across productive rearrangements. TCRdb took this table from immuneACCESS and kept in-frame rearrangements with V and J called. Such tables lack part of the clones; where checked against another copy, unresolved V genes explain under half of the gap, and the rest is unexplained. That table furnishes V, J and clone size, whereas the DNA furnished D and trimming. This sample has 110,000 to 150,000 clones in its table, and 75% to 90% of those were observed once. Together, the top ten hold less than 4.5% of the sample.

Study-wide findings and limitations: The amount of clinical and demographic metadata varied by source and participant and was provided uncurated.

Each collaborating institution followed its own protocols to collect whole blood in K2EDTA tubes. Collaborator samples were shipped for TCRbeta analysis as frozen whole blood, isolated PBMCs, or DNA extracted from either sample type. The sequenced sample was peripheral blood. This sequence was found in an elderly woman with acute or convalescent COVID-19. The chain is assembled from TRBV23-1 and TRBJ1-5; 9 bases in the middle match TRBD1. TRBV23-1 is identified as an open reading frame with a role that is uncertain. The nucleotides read TGCGCCAGCAGTCGACCCTCACCGGGACAGGGAGGTGGTGGCAATCAGCCCCAGCATTTT. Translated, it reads CASSRPSPGQGGGGNQPQHF.